The present T cell receptor (beta chain) was sequenced within a study of memory CD4+ T cells and cytomegalovirus serostatus. General study findings and limits: Median bootstrapped AUC for CMV status was about 0.95 originally, less than 0.93 US-trained. Each of fewer than 80 CMV-associated TCRbeta sequences occurred in one to five individuals. The CMV-associated TCR signature appears largely within the CD4+ memory repertoire.

Comment on this clone: Its antigen remains unidentified.

Single viable CD3+CD4+CD8-CD45RO+ cells were sorted as the memory CD4+ T cells. In the authors' workflow: After removing out-of-frame reads, 2 million to 2.5 million distinct TCRbeta sequences remained. Here immunoSEQ multiplex PCR was the method, and the copy in TCRdb shows in-frame clones only, minus some. From that table come the V and J calls and clone size; the DNA was used to work out D and trimming. The sample includes about 60,000 clones, under 90% of them seen just once. The CDR3 has 12 amino acids. Trimming removed 7 bases at V and 10 bases at J, with 14 bases between. Per germline, CDR1 MNHNS and CDR2 SASEGT.

The clonotype was recovered from an adult in good health and CMV-seronegative. Some clones in this sample may be carry-over from other donors' samples. Sequencing was performed on memory CD4+ T cells from blood. V gene TRBV6-1 combines with J gene TRBJ2-1; D is uncertain. DNA of the CDR3: TGTGCCAGCAAAATTGTGGGAACGGAGCAGTTCTTC. As protein: CASKIVGTEQFF.